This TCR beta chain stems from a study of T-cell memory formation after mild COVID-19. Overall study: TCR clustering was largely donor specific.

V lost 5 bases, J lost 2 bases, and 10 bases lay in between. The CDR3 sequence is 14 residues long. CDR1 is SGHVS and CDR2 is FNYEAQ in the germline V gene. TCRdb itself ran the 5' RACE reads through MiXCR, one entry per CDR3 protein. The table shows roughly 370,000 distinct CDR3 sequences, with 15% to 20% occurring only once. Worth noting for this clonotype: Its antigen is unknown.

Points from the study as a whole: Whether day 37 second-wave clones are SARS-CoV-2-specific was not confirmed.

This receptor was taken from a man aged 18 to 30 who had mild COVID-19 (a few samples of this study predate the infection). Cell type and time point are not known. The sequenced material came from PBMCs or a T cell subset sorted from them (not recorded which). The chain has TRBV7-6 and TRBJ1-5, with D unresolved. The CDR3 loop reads CASSAGPGNQPQHF. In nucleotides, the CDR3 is TGTGCCAGCAGCGCCGGCCCCGGCAATCAGCCCCAGCATTTT.